These 31 T cell receptor beta chains share one sample of origin, sequenced in a study of OX40 agonist ivuxolimab in advanced cancers. Sequenced by immunoSEQ multiplex PCR; TCRdb stores in-frame clones only, minus some. The profile shows more than 50,000 clones, around 93% of them singletons. This specimen was CD4+ or CD8+ T cells sorted from blood, taken in a trial of the OX40 agonist ivuxolimab. These receptor sequences come from an adult with an advanced solid tumor such as melanoma, head and neck, liver or kidney cancer.

The rearrangement links TRBV7-3 to TRBJ2-7; TRBD2 matches at 11 bases. Per germline, CDR1 SGHTA and CDR2 FQGTGA. This CDR3 spans 17 amino acids. The J segment lost 3 bases and the V segment lost 2 bases, leaving 9 bases of the junction unmatched. The CDR3 is CASSLGLAGGPRYEQYF. DNA of the CDR3: TGTGCCAGCAGCTTAGGGCTAGCGGGAGGCCCTCGCTACGAGCAGTACTTC.

This clone was detected once. The chain has TRBV6-5 and TRBJ2-7; D gene unclear. Per germline, CDR1 MNHEY and CDR2 SVGAGI. The CDR3 spans 13 residues. V was shortened by 2 bases and J by 0 bases, with 5 bases between the two germline ends. The CDR3 spells CASSYGGSYEQYF. The CDR3 region has the DNA TGTGCCAGCAGTTACGGTGGCTCCTACGAGCAGTACTTC.

The J gene is TRBJ2-1, the V gene TRBV7-3; the match to TRBD2 covers 11 bases. Per the germline V gene, CDR1 is SGHTA and CDR2 is FQGTGA. The CDR3 is 15 residues long. Germline trimming cut 4 bases from V and 7 bases from J; bases unmatched to any gene: 6. This chain's CDR3 is CASSSLAGGPNEQFF. The CDR3 DNA reads TGTGCCAGCAGCTCTCTAGCGGGAGGTCCGAATGAGCAGTTCTTC.

The gene calls are TRBV4-3 and TRBJ2-1, with 8 bases lining up with TRBD2. This CDR3 comprises 16 residues. Trimming at V came to 4 bases and at J to 7 bases, leaving 12 bases not matched to a gene. The V gene's germline CDR1 is LGHNA and CDR2 YSLEER. CDR3: CASSPSRLAPWNEQFF. DNA of the CDR3: TGCGCCAGCAGCCCCTCCCGACTAGCGCCGTGGAATGAGCAGTTCTTC.

The genes are TRBV7-9 and TRBJ1-2; TRBD1 might be the D (5 bases). Germline values: CDR1 SEHNR, CDR2 FQNEAQ (reference sequence). The CDR3 runs 12 residues. Trimming removed 4 bases at V and 7 bases at J, with 10 bases between. CDR3 in amino acids: CASSSPRGGYTF. The DNA of the CDR3 is TGTGCCAGCAGCTCACCGAGGGGTGGCTACACCTTC.

The chain recombines TRBV4-3 with TRBJ2-7; 9 bases map to TRBD2. V trimming: 5 bases; J trimming: 3 bases; junction bases outside the gene matches: 5. From germline, CDR1 is LGHNA and CDR2 YSLEER. The length of the CDR3 is 14 residues. The CDR3 sequence is CASSVYSGSYEQYF. CDR3 coding DNA: TGCGCCAGCAGCGTTTATAGCGGGAGCTACGAGCAGTACTTC.

The chain uses TRBV18 and TRBJ2-1, with 12 bases lining up with TRBD2. The germline V gene has CDR1 KGHSH and CDR2 LQKENI. Trimming took 8 bases from V and 4 from J; bases not matched to a gene: 3. The CDR3 totals 14 residues. The CDR3 spells CASHGLAGYNEQFF. Here the CDR3 DNA reads TGTGCCAGCCATGGACTAGCGGGGTACAATGAGCAGTTCTTC.

The chain is built from TRBV7-9 and TRBJ2-4, with 9 bases identical to TRBD1. CDR1 SEHNR and CDR2 FQNEAQ come from the germline V gene (reference sequence). CDR3 size: 19 residues. Trimming cost V 5 bases and J 1 base; bases outside gene matches: 15. The CDR3 protein is CASSRTFTGGDDAKNIQYF. The CDR3 nucleotides are TGTGCCAGCAGCCGAACCTTCACAGGGGGCGATGACGCCAAAAACATTCAGTACTTC.

CDR3 sequence (DNA): TGTGCCAGTAGTATAGATGGGTCCCCCTTCAATGAGCAGTTCTTC. Its translation is CASSIDGSPFNEQFF. The gene calls are TRBV19 and TRBJ2-1; D not resolved. Germline CDR1 and CDR2: LNHDA and SQIVND (reference sequence). Between the trimmed V and J ends, which lost 0 bases and 6 bases, there was a span of 12 bases. The CDR3 contains 15 residues. Full variable domain (missing parts from reference TRBV19 and TRBJ2-1): DGGITQSPKYLFRKEGQNVTLSCEQNLNHDAMYWYRQDPGQGLRLIYYSQIVNDFQKGDIAEGYSVSREKKESFPLTVTSAQKNPTAFYLCASSIDGSPFNEQFFGPGTRLTVL.

The chain joins TRBV11-3 to TRBJ1-2; D gene uncertain. CDR1 SGHNT and CDR2 YENEEA come from the germline V gene. This CDR3 contains 9 residues. The V and J ends lost 8 bases and 7 bases respectively, with 5 bases between them. The CDR3 sequence is CASSGGYTF. Written as DNA, the CDR3 is TGTGCCAGCTCGGGTGGCTACACCTTC.

The chain links TRBV7-8 to TRBJ2-2, with D hard to call. The ends were cut back, 1 base at V and 0 bases at J, with 3 bases in the middle. The CDR3 is 14 residues long. CDR1 is SGHVS and CDR2 is FQNEAQ in the germline V gene. CDR3 sequence: CASSLGSNTGELFF. In DNA, the CDR3 is TGTGCCAGCAGCTTAGGCTCGAACACCGGGGAGCTGTTTTTT.

The gene calls are TRBV6-1 and TRBJ2-2; 7 nucleotides align to TRBD2. V lost 2 bases, J lost 6 bases, and 12 bases stayed unmatched. The CDR3 extends over 17 amino acids. CDR1 and CDR2 (germline): MNHNS, SASEGT. CDR3 coding DNA: TGTGCCAGCAGTGAATGGCGGGACTATGCCGGGGCCGGGGAGCTGTTTTTT. It specifies CASSEWRDYAGAGELFF.

The V and J genes are TRBV6-6 and TRBJ2-3; D possibly corresponds to TRBD2 (6 bases). V lost 8 bases, J lost 0 bases, and 12 bases lay in between. Germline values: CDR1 MNHNY, CDR2 SVGAGI (reference sequence). CDR3 length: 14 amino acids. In nucleotides, the CDR3 is TGTGCCAGCCATCTAGCGCCTAGCACAGATACGCAGTATTTT. Residues: CASHLAPSTDTQYF.

The J gene is TRBJ2-3, the V gene TRBV28; tentative D call: TRBD2 (5 bases). Between the trimmed V and J ends, which lost 7 bases and 0 bases, there was a span of 11 bases. Germline CDR1 is MDHEN and CDR2 is SYDVKM. The CDR3 totals 14 residues. This chain's CDR3 is CASILRESTDTQYF. The CDR3 DNA is TGTGCCAGCATCTTAAGGGAGAGCACAGATACGCAGTATTTT.

V and J are TRBV6-5 and TRBJ2-7; 10 nucleotides agree with TRBD1. V shed 5 bases and J 2 bases; nucleotides not matched to a gene: 3. The germline gives CDR1 MNHEY, CDR2 SVGAGI. The CDR3 has 14 amino acids. As DNA, the CDR3 is TGTGCCAGCAGTGTGGGACAGGGGACCTACGAGCAGTACTTC. This sequence encodes CASSVGQGTYEQYF.

J is TRBJ2-1 and V is TRBV10-3; TRBD1 is a possible D gene (6 bases). V was trimmed by 3 bases and J by 3 bases, leaving 12 bases between them. The CDR3 has 15 residues. The germline CDR1 and CDR2 sequences are ENHRY and SYGVKD. CDR3 coding DNA: TGTGCCATCAGTGAATTAGGGGGAGACTACAATGAGCAGTTCTTC. The encoded protein is CAISELGGDYNEQFF.

The chain combines TRBV9 with TRBJ2-5, with D possibly being TRBD1 or TRBD2 (5 bases each). Trimming pared 0 bases from V and 4 bases from J, leaving 10 bases between. The germline CDR1 and CDR2 sequences are SGDLS and YYNGEE. This CDR3 comprises 14 residues. In DNA form, the CDR3 reads TGTGCCAGCAGCGTAGAAGGGGAGACAGAGACCCAGTACTTC. Encoded protein: CASSVEGETETQYF. The full variable domain, rest sourced from reference TRBV9 and TRBJ2-5, is DSGVTQTPKHLITATGQRVTLRCSPRSGDLSVYWYQQSLDQGLQFLIQYYNGEERAKGNILERFSAQQFPDLHSELNLSSLELGDSALYFCASSVEGETETQYFGPGTRLLVL.

This clone was seen once. CDR3 sequence (DNA): TGTGCCAGCACATGGGGGCTACAATACGAGCAGTACTTC. Protein sequence: CASTWGLQYEQYF. V and J are TRBV7-2 and TRBJ2-7; D is perhaps TRBD1 (6 bases). This CDR3 spans 13 amino acids. Germline-derived CDR1 and CDR2 are SGHTA and FQGNSA. V was shortened by 7 bases and J by 4 bases, with 14 bases between the two germline ends.

The chain joins TRBV15 to TRBJ1-1, with a weak D call TRBD1 (6 bases). V dropped 3 bases and J dropped 5 bases, with 13 bases sitting between them. CDR3 length equals 14 residues. From germline, CDR1 is LNHNV and CDR2 YYDKDF (reference sequence). The CDR3 DNA follows: TGTGCCACCAGCAGTTGGTCAGGGACAACTGAAGCTTTCTTT. It translates to CATSSWSGTTEAFF. The full variable domain, rest sourced from reference TRBV15 and TRBJ1-1, is DAMVIQNPRYQVTQFGKPVTLSCSQTLNHNVMYWYQQKSSQAPKLLFHYYDKDFNNEADTPDNFQSRRPNTSFCFLDIRSPGLGDTAMYLCATSSWSGTTEAFFGQGTRLTVV.

The chain has TRBV18 and TRBJ2-5; tentatively, D is TRBD2 (5 bases). The J call is uncertain, as TRBJ2-7 better fits the DNA end. The CDR3 extends over 15 amino acids. Germline values: CDR1 KGHSH, CDR2 LQKENI. The DNA for the CDR3 is TGTGCCAGCTCACCATACACCGGGAACTCCTACGAGCAGTACTTC. Translation: CASSPYTGNSYEQYF.

The J gene is TRBJ2-5, the V gene TRBV11-1; D is perhaps TRBD1 or TRBD2 (5 bases each). Germline-derived CDR1 and CDR2 are SGHAT and FQDESV (reference sequence). This CDR3 region has 14 residues. Trimming took 4 bases from V and 3 from J, leaving 12 bases between them. The CDR3 sequence is CASSSGGREETQYF. The CDR3 DNA reads TGTGCCAGCAGCTCTGGGGGTAGGGAAGAGACCCAGTACTTC.

V and J are TRBV25-1 and TRBJ2-1, with D tentatively TRBD2 (5 bases). The germline CDR1 and CDR2 sequences are MGHDK and SYGVNS. The CDR3 runs 18 residues. The V gene lost 1 base and the J gene lost 4 bases, with 20 bases spanning the gap. The CDR3 is CASSEFPRTGYGYNEQFF. The CDR3 bases are TGTGCCAGCAGTGAATTCCCCAGAACGGGATACGGGTACAATGAGCAGTTCTTC. Complete variable domain (other parts from reference TRBV25-1 and TRBJ2-1): EADIYQTPRYLVIGTGKKITLECSQTMGHDKMYWYQQDPGMELHLIHYSYGVNSTEKGDLSSESTVSRIRTEHFPLTLESARPSHTSQYLCASSEFPRTGYGYNEQFFGPGTRLTVL.

This rearrangement joins TRBV19 to TRBJ1-1; TRBD1 aligns across 9 bases. Unmatched junction bases numbered 5, after V lost 8 bases and J lost 1 base. CDR1 LNHDA and CDR2 SQIVND come from the germline V gene (reference sequence). This CDR3 is built from 14 residues. CDR3 loop: CASYRGPGNTEAFF. The CDR3 DNA reads as TGTGCCAGTTACAGGGGGCCGGGGAACACTGAAGCTTTCTTT.

CDR3 protein: CASRSSLSDTYNEQFF. The CDR3 DNA sequence: TGTGCCAGCAGGTCGTCCCTTAGCGATACCTACAATGAGCAGTTCTTC. The rearrangement joins TRBV6-9 to TRBJ2-1; possible D gene TRBD2, 5 bases. The ends were cut back, 6 bases at V and 2 bases at J, with 17 bases in the middle. Per the germline V gene, CDR1 is MNHGY and CDR2 is SVAAGI. CDR3 length equals 16 residues.

This chain joins TRBV25-1 and TRBJ2-3, with TRBD2 matching 11 bases. This CDR3 has 18 amino acids. Germline CDR1 reads MGHDK; CDR2 reads SYGVNS. V shed 1 base, J shed 0 bases, and the junction held 6 bases outside the gene matches. This CDR3 reads CASSESLGTSGSTDTQYF. As DNA, the CDR3 is TGTGCCAGCAGTGAATCATTGGGGACTAGCGGAAGCACAGATACGCAGTATTTT.

The V and J genes are TRBV6-1 and TRBJ2-1; TRBD1 matches at 7 bases. In germline, CDR1 is MNHNS, CDR2 SASEGT. V gave up 7 bases and J gave up 0 bases; unmatched junction bases: 6. CDR3 length: 15 amino acids. The CDR3 sequence is CASIEGASSYNEQFF. The CDR3 DNA reads as TGTGCCAGCATCGAGGGGGCGAGCTCCTACAATGAGCAGTTCTTC.

V and J are TRBV5-6 and TRBJ1-5; a weak D match, TRBD1 (5 bases). From germline, CDR1 is SGHDT and CDR2 YYEEEE. V was trimmed by 4 bases and J by 3 bases, leaving 8 bases between them. This CDR3 has 13 residues. CDR3 bases: TGTGCCAGCAGCCGGGGGGTCAATCAGCCCCAGCATTTT. This gives the protein CASSRGVNQPQHF.

The chain recombines TRBV27 with TRBJ2-2; 8 bases line up with TRBD2. CDR3 length: 16 residues. Trimming cost V 6 bases and J 5 bases; bases outside gene matches: 11. The germline CDR1 and CDR2 sequences are MNHEY and SMNVEV (reference sequence). The CDR3 DNA is TGTGCCAGCAGGGCGGGGACTAGTTGGAGTACCGGGGAGCTGTTTTTT. It is translated as CASRAGTSWSTGELFF.

The V and J genes are TRBV27 and TRBJ1-2, with D perhaps TRBD1 (5 bases). CDR1 and CDR2 (germline): MNHEY, SMNVEV (reference sequence). CDR3 length: 13 amino acids. V lost 0 bases and J lost 8, with 10 bases in between. The DNA of the CDR3 is TGTGCCAGCAGTTTATCAGGGGTAAGAGGCTACACCTTC. This gives the protein CASSLSGVRGYTF.

The genes are TRBV4-2 and TRBJ2-1, with no clear D. V was cut by 3 bases and J by 8 bases, with 8 bases left in between. Germline lookup yields CDR1 LGHNA and CDR2 YNFKEQ. The CDR3 totals 12 residues. In nucleotides, the CDR3 is TGTGCCAGCAGCCACCCTATGCATGAGCAGTTCTTC. It is translated as CASSHPMHEQFF.

CDR3 in DNA: TGTGCCAGCAGTTTGCGCGGGGCGGGAACGGACTACGAGCAGTACTTC. Encoded protein: CASSLRGAGTDYEQYF. The chain combines TRBV28 with TRBJ2-7; tentatively, D is TRBD2 (6 bases). From germline, CDR1 is MDHEN and CDR2 SYDVKM. V shed 3 bases and J shed 3 bases, with 18 bases lying between them. This CDR3 is 16 amino acids long.